This T cell receptor (beta chain) is drawn from a study of blood T cell repertoires in COVID-19. For the study at large: Sites in the United States, Italy and Spain provided acute and convalescent COVID-19 samples.

In the study's own analysis: Researchers report that nucleated cell counts were estimated from reference gene primer amplification. Only in-frame clones appear in the TCRdb table, and some are missing; sequencing was by immunoSEQ multiplex PCR. The DNA gave D and trimming, while V, J and clone size come from that table. The table lists tens of thousands of clones, about nine tenths of them singletons. The CDR3 loop spans 12 amino acids. V lost 6 bases and J 2 bases, leaving 6 bases between the germline ends. Per germline, CDR1 KGHDR and CDR2 SFDVKD. This receptor was obtained from a man between 60 and 70 years old with COVID-19, enrolled during active disease. The J gene is TRBJ2-5, the V gene TRBV24-1; D is undetermined. What was sequenced was peripheral blood. This chain's CDR3 is CATSRAQETQYF. The CDR3 DNA reads TGTGCCACCAGTCGCGCTCAAGAGACCCAGTACTTC.